The 32 T cell receptor beta chains below were found in one sample sequenced in a study of cytomegalovirus exposure and HLA in healthy donors. This PCR relied on a set of 60 Vbeta primers and 13 Jbeta primers. Data came from immunoSEQ multiplex PCR; TCRdb stores just in-frame clones and leaves some out. Of approximately 100,000 clones in the sample, 70% to 85% are singletons; the top ten hold 1.2%. Sequencing was carried out using PBMCs. The origin of the receptors is a woman younger than 30 in good health and CMV-seronegative.

The V and J genes are TRBV19 and TRBJ2-3; TRBD1 matches 7 bases. CDR3 size: 15 residues. Losses at the gene ends were 2 bases for V and 3 bases for J; bases not matched to a gene: 5. Germline values: CDR1 LNHDA, CDR2 SQIVND (reference sequence). As DNA, the CDR3 is TGTGCCAGTAGTATAATATCGACAGGGACAGATACGCAGTATTTT. Encoded protein: CASSIISTGTDTQYF.

The chain carries TRBV19 and TRBJ1-5, with D tentatively TRBD1 (6 bases). Trimming pared 5 bases from V and 7 bases from J, leaving 15 bases between. CDR1 and CDR2 (germline): LNHDA, SQIVND (reference sequence). The CDR3 contains 14 residues. The CDR3 sequence is CASSGRGQIQPQHF. The DNA for the CDR3 is TGTGCCAGTAGTGGCAGGGGCCAAATACAGCCCCAGCATTTT. The variable domain in full, completed from reference TRBV19 and TRBJ1-5, reads DGGITQSPKYLFRKEGQNVTLSCEQNLNHDAMYWYRQDPGQGLRLIYYSQIVNDFQKGDIAEGYSVSREKKESFPLTVTSAQKNPTAFYLCASSGRGQIQPQHFGDGTRLSIL.

The chain carries TRBV28 and TRBJ1-5; a possible D gene is TRBD1 (6 bases). The CDR3 runs 15 residues. Germline-derived CDR1 and CDR2 are MDHEN and SYDVKM. V was pared by 3 bases and J by 2 bases, with 11 bases between. CDR3 region: CASSFGGGGNQPQHF. Here the CDR3 DNA reads TGTGCCAGCAGTTTCGGGGGGGGCGGCAATCAGCCCCAGCATTTT.

The chain combines TRBV28 with TRBJ2-2; 10 nucleotides agree with TRBD1. This CDR3 is built from 15 residues. Germline loops: CDR1 MDHEN, CDR2 SYDVKM. With 5 bases clipped from V and 6 bases from J, the junction kept 6 bases outside the gene matches. The CDR3 region has the DNA TGTGCCAGCAGTCTGACAGGGGGCTTTGCCGGGGAGCTGTTTTTT. Encoded protein: CASSLTGGFAGELFF.

The rearrangement links TRBV7-9 to TRBJ2-7, with TRBD1 identical over 12 bases. Germline-derived CDR1 and CDR2 are SEHNR and FQNEAQ (reference sequence). This CDR3 region has 16 residues. With 5 bases clipped from V and 3 bases from J, the junction kept 8 bases outside the gene matches. Here the CDR3 DNA reads TGTGCCAGCAGCCAAACCGGGACAGGGGGCTTCTACGAGCAGTACTTC. Protein: CASSQTGTGGFYEQYF.

The rearrangement joins TRBV27 to TRBJ1-6, with D tentatively TRBD1 (5 bases). The CDR3 is 15 residues long. V gave up 5 bases and J gave up 2 bases, with 10 bases separating them. Germline V gene data show CDR1 as MNHEY and CDR2 as SMNVEV (reference sequence). The DNA for the CDR3 is TGTGCCAGCAGTGCAAGGGGTCCCTATAATTCACCCCTCCACTTT. Protein product: CASSARGPYNSPLHF.

This chain connects TRBV6-4 to TRBJ2-1; 11 bases match TRBD1. This CDR3 region has 15 residues. The ends lost 6 bases at V and 6 bases at J; junction bases unmatched: 7. Germline V gives CDR1 MRHNA, CDR2 SNTAGT. CDR3 bases: TGTGCCAGCAGCCCCGGGACAGGGGGGTTCAATGAGCAGTTCTTC. Protein sequence: CASSPGTGGFNEQFF.

The rearrangement links TRBV6-4 to TRBJ2-2, with 7 bases aligning to TRBD2. CDR3 length equals 16 residues. Germline trimming cut 2 bases from V and 2 bases from J; bases unmatched to any gene: 5. CDR1 and CDR2 (germline): MRHNA, SNTAGT. The CDR3 bases are TGTGCCAGCAGTGACCGGGCGGGGGATAACACCGGGGAGCTGTTTTTT. The encoded protein is CASSDRAGDNTGELFF.

The chain employs TRBV7-2 and TRBJ1-1, with D possibly matching TRBD1 (5 bases). Germline CDR1 SGHTA, CDR2 FQGNSA. V gave up 3 bases and J gave up 4 bases, with 9 bases separating them. CDR3 length equals 13 residues. The CDR3 protein is CASSLTAPTEAFF. CDR3 in DNA: TGTGCCAGCAGCTTGACAGCCCCCACTGAAGCTTTCTTT.

This clone appeared once. The rearrangement links TRBV2 to TRBJ2-7, with D maybe TRBD1 (5 bases). The V gene's germline CDR1 is SNHLY and CDR2 FYNNEI. Trimming pared 5 bases from V and 1 base from J, leaving 15 bases between. This CDR3 comprises 15 residues. The CDR3 reads CASSPDSQTSYEQYF. Written as DNA, the CDR3 is TGTGCCAGCAGTCCCGACAGCCAAACTTCCTACGAGCAGTACTTC. Full variable domain (remainder filled in from reference TRBV2 and TRBJ2-7): EPEVTQTPSHQVTQMGQEVILRCVPISNHLYFYWYRQILGQKVEFLVSFYNNEISEKSEIFDDQFSVERPDGSNFTLKIRSTKLEDSAMYFCASSPDSQTSYEQYFGPGTRLTVT.

The J gene is TRBJ2-1, the V gene TRBV5-1; unclear D gene. In germline, CDR1 is SGHRS, CDR2 YFSETQ. Trimming took 4 bases from V and 5 from J, leaving 10 bases between them. This CDR3 region has 13 residues. In DNA, the CDR3 is TGCGCCAGCAGCGAGCTAGTTGACAATGAGCAGTTCTTC. The encoded protein is CASSELVDNEQFF.

In this sample, this clone turned up once. V and J are TRBV27 and TRBJ2-1; 7 positions match TRBD1. Germline-derived CDR1 and CDR2 are MNHEY and SMNVEV (reference sequence). The CDR3 extends over 13 amino acids. V was pared by 0 bases and J by 14 bases, with 7 bases of the junction left unmatched. The CDR3 bases are TGTGCCAGCAGTTTATCGGCAGGGGGAGTTGAGTTCTTC. It translates to CASSLSAGGVEFF.

The chain employs TRBV7-2 and TRBJ2-5, with D possibly matching TRBD1 (6 bases). There are 17 residues in the CDR3. Between the trimmed V and J ends, which lost 0 bases and 5 bases, there was a span of 19 bases. Germline assignment: CDR1 SGHTA and CDR2 FQGNSA. The CDR3, as DNA: TGTGCCAGCAGCTTAGCCGTGGGGGCTGTGTATTGGGAGACCCAGTACTTC. Translation: CASSLAVGAVYWETQYF.

The V gene is TRBV9, the J gene TRBJ2-1; 10 bases fit TRBD2. The V gene end was trimmed by 5 bases and the J gene end by 8 bases; junction bases not matched to a gene: 10. This CDR3 comprises 15 residues. Germline V gene data show CDR1 as SGDLS and CDR2 as YYNGEE. The CDR3 region is CASSRGTSATHEQFF. In nucleotides, the CDR3 is TGTGCCAGCAGTAGAGGGACTAGCGCGACTCATGAGCAGTTCTTC.

This chain joins TRBV19 and TRBJ2-7; 10 nucleotides align to TRBD1. There are 15 residues in the CDR3. CDR1 is LNHDA and CDR2 is SQIVND in the germline V gene (reference sequence). V lost 5 bases to trimming and J lost 2 bases; unmatched junction nucleotides: 6. Written as DNA, the CDR3 is TGTGCCAGTAGTGATCCGGGACAGGGGACCTACGAGCAGTACTTC. It translates to CASSDPGQGTYEQYF. Full variable domain (missing parts from reference TRBV19 and TRBJ2-7): DGGITQSPKYLFRKEGQNVTLSCEQNLNHDAMYWYRQDPGQGLRLIYYSQIVNDFQKGDIAEGYSVSREKKESFPLTVTSAQKNPTAFYLCASSDPGQGTYEQYFGPGTRLTVT.

The chain recombines TRBV6-5 with TRBJ2-2; TRBD1 aligns across 7 bases. Germline loops: CDR1 MNHEY, CDR2 SVGAGI. The CDR3 runs to 15 residues. V was pared by 5 bases and J by 4 bases, with 7 bases of the junction left unmatched. CDR3 protein: CASSGTGVSTGELFF. As DNA, the CDR3 is TGTGCCAGCAGTGGTACAGGGGTTAGCACCGGGGAGCTGTTTTTT.

The CDR3 spells CSAFNTEAFF. DNA for the CDR3: TGCAGCGCCTTTAACACTGAAGCTTTCTTT. The chain joins TRBV29-1 to TRBJ1-1; no clear D. CDR3 length equals 10 residues. Germline CDR1 SQVTM, CDR2 ANQGSEA. Trimming took off 7 bases at V and 2 bases at J, with 5 bases between the two ends.

This clone has only one observation. The rearrangement uses TRBV28 and TRBJ1-1; D is possibly TRBD1 (5 bases). V lost 4 bases and J lost 1, with 10 bases in between. The CDR3 runs to 14 residues. The germline V gene encodes CDR1 MDHEN and CDR2 SYDVKM. CDR3 protein: CASSSSGGNTEAFF. CDR3 in DNA: TGTGCCAGCAGTTCCTCGGGGGGGAACACTGAAGCTTTCTTT.

This clone was picked up a small number of times. V usage is TRBV27 and J usage is TRBJ1-3; a possible D gene is TRBD1 (5 bases). Per germline, CDR1 MNHEY and CDR2 SMNVEV (reference sequence). V lost 5 bases to trimming and J lost 3 bases, with 8 bases between them. The CDR3 loop spans 13 amino acids. The CDR3 protein is CASSRGNGNTIYF. The CDR3 DNA is TGTGCCAGCAGTCGGGGGAATGGAAACACCATATATTTT.

V is TRBV6-5 and J is TRBJ1-1; D uncertain. Germline CDR1 MNHEY, CDR2 SVGAGI. This CDR3 spans 14 amino acids. V lost 3 bases and J 4 bases, leaving 12 bases between the germline ends. CDR3 loop: CASSYMGPTTEAFF. CDR3 bases: TGTGCCAGCAGTTATATGGGCCCGACCACTGAAGCTTTCTTT.

The chain uses TRBV28 and TRBJ2-2, with TRBD1 matching 7 bases. The J segment lost 6 bases and the V segment lost 5 bases, leaving 12 bases of the junction unmatched. This CDR3 region has 16 residues. Germline assignment: CDR1 MDHEN and CDR2 SYDVKM. This CDR3 reads CASSGSAGGSAGELFF. CDR3 DNA: TGTGCCAGCAGTGGGTCGGCAGGGGGTAGCGCCGGGGAGCTGTTTTTT. The full variable domain, in which reference TRBV28 and TRBJ2-2 provide the parts outside the CDR3, is DVKVTQSSRYLVKRTGEKVFLECVQDMDHENMFWYRQDPGLGLRLIYFSYDVKMKEKGDIPEGYSVSREKKERFSLILESASTNQTSMYLCASSGSAGGSAGELFFGEGSRLTVL.

The chain joins TRBV6-5 to TRBJ2-7, with TRBD1 matching 8 bases. Looked up from germline, CDR1 is MNHEY and CDR2 is SVGAGI. The length of the CDR3 is 15 residues. J was trimmed by 4 bases and V by 7 bases; bases with no gene match: 12. The chain's CDR3 is CASKNLRDRLYEQYF. CDR3 nucleotide sequence: TGTGCCAGCAAAAACCTCCGGGACAGGCTATACGAGCAGTACTTC.

The chain employs TRBV7-2 and TRBJ2-7, with TRBD2 matching 12 bases. The V gene end was trimmed by 3 bases and the J gene end by 2 bases; junction bases not matched to a gene: 5. The CDR3 is 16 amino acids. CDR1 SGHTA and CDR2 FQGNSA come from the germline V gene. For the CDR3, the DNA is TGTGCCAGCAGCTTGGGTTCTAGCGGGGGGGCCTACGAGCAGTACTTC. Translated: CASSLGSSGGAYEQYF.

The chain has TRBV6-1 and TRBJ2-7; a possible D gene is TRBD2 (5 bases). Trimming took 2 bases from V and 2 from J, leaving 16 bases between them. CDR3 length: 16 amino acids. Germline values: CDR1 MNHNS, CDR2 SASEGT. The chain's CDR3 is CASSERTGKKTYEQYF. For the CDR3, the DNA is TGTGCCAGCAGTGAACGTACCGGGAAAAAGACCTACGAGCAGTACTTC.

This clone was observed once. The gene calls are TRBV7-6 and TRBJ1-6; 7 bases match TRBD1. The length of the CDR3 is 16 residues. The V gene's germline CDR1 is SGHVS and CDR2 FNYEAQ. Trimming took 1 base from V and 7 from J; bases not matched to a gene: 7. The CDR3 bases are TGTGCCAGCAGCTTAGAGGCAGGGGGAGGCAATTCACCCCTCCACTTT. This sequence encodes CASSLEAGGGNSPLHF.

The chain couples TRBV19 to TRBJ2-5; 7 nucleotides agree with TRBD1. This CDR3 spans 13 amino acids. Germline V gives CDR1 LNHDA, CDR2 SQIVND (reference sequence). V was clipped by 2 bases and J by 5 bases; unmatched bases: 2. For the CDR3, the DNA is TGTGCCAGTAGTATATCAGGGGGTGAGACCCAGTACTTC. Translating it yields CASSISGGETQYF.

The rearrangement links TRBV7-2 to TRBJ2-7, with 7 nucleotides matching TRBD2. The length of the CDR3 is 14 residues. V trimming: 1 base; J trimming: 3 bases; junction bases outside the gene matches: 3. Per germline, CDR1 SGHTA and CDR2 FQGNSA. CDR3 nucleotide sequence: TGTGCCAGCAGCTTAGGGCGGGGGATCTACGAGCAGTACTTC. Residues: CASSLGRGIYEQYF.

In regard to this clone: At one end, the junction sequence differs from germline, possibly due to a read error. J is TRBJ1-4 and V is TRBV7-9, with 7 bases fitting TRBD1. Germline CDR1 and CDR2: SEHNR and FQNEAQ (reference sequence). The CDR3 covers 15 residues. CDR3 bases: TGTTCCAGCAGCACATACCGGGACAGCCTTGAAAAACTGTTTTTT. It specifies CSSSTYRDSLEKLFF.

This clone showed up just once. The chain is built from TRBV19 and TRBJ1-4, with a weak D call TRBD1 (5 bases). The germline V gene encodes CDR1 LNHDA and CDR2 SQIVND (reference sequence). The length of the CDR3 is 14 residues. V lost 6 bases and J 3 bases, leaving 11 bases between the germline ends. The CDR3: CASSYGAANEKLFF. In DNA, the CDR3 is TGTGCCAGTAGCTATGGGGCAGCTAATGAAAAACTGTTTTTT. Based on the CDR3 plus reference TRBV19 and TRBJ1-4, the full variable domain is DGGITQSPKYLFRKEGQNVTLSCEQNLNHDAMYWYRQDPGQGLRLIYYSQIVNDFQKGDIAEGYSVSREKKESFPLTVTSAQKNPTAFYLCASSYGAANEKLFFGSGTQLSVL.

The rearrangement joins TRBV5-1 to TRBJ2-1; 12 nucleotides agree with TRBD2. The V gene's germline CDR1 is SGHRS and CDR2 YFSETQ. V was pared by 5 bases and J by 7 bases, with 10 bases of the junction left unmatched. The CDR3 totals 16 residues. CDR3: CASSHSLTSGSNEQFF. The DNA for the CDR3 is TGCGCCAGCAGTCATAGTTTGACTAGCGGGAGTAATGAGCAGTTCTTC.

The gene calls are TRBV4-1 and TRBJ2-3; 11 bases line up with TRBD1. Germline-derived CDR1 and CDR2 are MGHRA and YSYEKL. The length of the CDR3 is 17 residues. The J segment lost 4 bases and the V segment lost 0 bases, leaving 6 bases of the junction unmatched. The CDR3 here is CASSQELPGQGADTQYF. DNA of the CDR3: TGCGCCAGCAGCCAAGAGCTCCCGGGACAGGGGGCAGATACGCAGTATTTT.

The rearrangement links TRBV19 to TRBJ1-3; maybe TRBD1 (6 bases). Trimming removed 10 bases at V and 4 bases at J, with 14 bases between. Germline V gene data show CDR1 as LNHDA and CDR2 as SQIVND (reference sequence). The CDR3 consists of 13 residues. CDR3 sequence: CATRTVGGNTIYF. CDR3 in DNA: TGTGCCACCAGGACAGTGGGCGGAAACACCATATATTTT.